This T cell receptor (beta chain) was obtained from a study of CD8 T cells in ankylosing spondylitis (dated by TCRdb to about 2017). Some background on the complete study: The study set out to find disease-linked TCR variants by profiling T cell receptor beta repertoires in ankylosing spondylitis patients and healthy donors. In total, the full study cohort was made up of some 110 healthy donors and about two dozen ankylosing spondylitis patients. Peripheral blood samples were taken, and synovial fluid was additionally collected from ankylosing spondylitis patients. Here is what the overall study found, with its caveats: The disease-linked clones showed a CD8+ phenotype and occurred at relatively low frequencies in peripheral blood. According to the report, matched synovial fluid samples from ankylosing spondylitis patients were significantly enriched for the disease-linked clones. Blood from ankylosing spondylitis patients appeared to be characterized by a TCR beta motif composed of about eight highly homologous amino acid variants. Some of the motif variants had been reported before in the synovial fluid and blood of reactive arthritis patients, a finding that suggests common disease-initiation mechanisms.

The listed sequencing device is Illumina HiSeq 2500. Quantitative 5'-RACE with molecular barcodes was used to prepare TCR beta libraries. In the source study's methods: To identify disease-linked TCR variants, a new computational method was used, one built on a probabilistic model of VDJ rearrangement. TCRdb took the public reads, trimmed them with fastp at Q25, ran MiXCR for clone calling and kept in-frame beta chains. Rows are combined by CDR3 protein, so each entry shows the most common genes and DNA. These V and J calls originate from TCRdb's pipeline instead of the authors' own analysis. This sample holds under 850,000 distinct CDR3 sequences; 19% were observed only once. Over 15% of the sample is held by the ten biggest clonotypes. A few counts support this clonotype. Its antigen is currently not known. Nothing much larger sits one base from this clone, and base qualities are not available. The germline V gene (reference sequence) yields MNHEY for CDR1 and SMNVEV for CDR2. The CDR3 goes from the cysteine to the phenylalanine over 14 residues. Of the read, only the CDR3 DNA is kept; its 42 bases are in frame from base 1. Relative to germline, V is 4 bases shorter and J is 0 bases shorter, with 8 bases between their ends.

The sequence is built from TRBV27 and TRBJ2-3; a confident D gene designation cannot be given. The sample comprised blood, either unsorted or a sorted T cell fraction (not recorded which). The source is a male donor with ankylosing spondylitis. At the DNA level, the sequence is TGTGCCAGCAGTTCTGAAAGTAGCACAGATACGCAGTATTTT. It specifies CASSSESSTDTQYF.